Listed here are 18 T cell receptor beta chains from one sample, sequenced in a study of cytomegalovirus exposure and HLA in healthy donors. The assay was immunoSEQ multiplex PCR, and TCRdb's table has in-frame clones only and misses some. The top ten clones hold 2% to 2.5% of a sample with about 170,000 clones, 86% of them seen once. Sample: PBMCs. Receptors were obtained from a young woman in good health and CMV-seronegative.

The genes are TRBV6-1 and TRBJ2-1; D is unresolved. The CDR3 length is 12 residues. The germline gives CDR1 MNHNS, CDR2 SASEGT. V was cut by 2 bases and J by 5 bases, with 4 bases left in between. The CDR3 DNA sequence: TGTGCCAGCAGTGAATACAACAATGAGCAGTTCTTC. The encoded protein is CASSEYNNEQFF.

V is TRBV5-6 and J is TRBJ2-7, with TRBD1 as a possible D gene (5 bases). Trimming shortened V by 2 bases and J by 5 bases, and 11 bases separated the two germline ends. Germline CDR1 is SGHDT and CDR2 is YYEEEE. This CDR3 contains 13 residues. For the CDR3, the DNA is TGTGCCAGCAGCTTCATCAGGGATAACGAGCAGTACTTC. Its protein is CASSFIRDNEQYF.

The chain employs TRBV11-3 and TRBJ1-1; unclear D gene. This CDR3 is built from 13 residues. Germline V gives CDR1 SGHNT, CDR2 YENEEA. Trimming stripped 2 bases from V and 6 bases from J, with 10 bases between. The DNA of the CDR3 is TGTGCCAGCAGCTTATCCCTCCCTCCTGAAGCTTTCTTT. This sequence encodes CASSLSLPPEAFF.

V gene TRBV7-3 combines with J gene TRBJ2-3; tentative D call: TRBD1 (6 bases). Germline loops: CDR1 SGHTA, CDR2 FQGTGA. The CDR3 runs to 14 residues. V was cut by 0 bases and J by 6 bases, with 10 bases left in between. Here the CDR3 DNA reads TGTGCCAGCAGCTTAACGCACAGGGCGGATACGCAGTATTTT. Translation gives CASSLTHRADTQYF.

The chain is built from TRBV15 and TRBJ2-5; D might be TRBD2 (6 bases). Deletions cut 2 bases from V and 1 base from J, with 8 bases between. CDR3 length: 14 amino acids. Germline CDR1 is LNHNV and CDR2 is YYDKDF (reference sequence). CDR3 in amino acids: CATSRRAGQETQYF. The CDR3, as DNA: TGTGCCACCAGCAGACGAGCGGGCCAAGAGACCCAGTACTTC.

As DNA, the CDR3 is TGTGCCAGTAGTATAGCAGGTCTCGAAGCTAACTATGGCTACACCTTC. This sequence encodes CASSIAGLEANYGYTF. The V gene is TRBV19, the J gene TRBJ1-2; the D is unclear. Germline assignment: CDR1 LNHDA and CDR2 SQIVND (reference sequence). V lost 1 base to trimming and J lost 0 bases, with 12 bases between them. CDR3 length: 16 amino acids. Together with reference TRBV19 and TRBJ1-2, the CDR3 gives the full variable domain: DGGITQSPKYLFRKEGQNVTLSCEQNLNHDAMYWYRQDPGQGLRLIYYSQIVNDFQKGDIAEGYSVSREKKESFPLTVTSAQKNPTAFYLCASSIAGLEANYGYTFGSGTRLTVV.

The CDR3, as DNA: TGTGCCAGCAGCCCGGGACAGGGAGGTTGGCCCCAGCATTTT. This codes for CASSPGQGGWPQHF. The chain is built from TRBV27 and TRBJ1-5, with 9 bases fitting TRBD1. Trimming cost V 6 bases and J 9 bases; bases outside gene matches: 9. Germline assignment: CDR1 MNHEY and CDR2 SMNVEV (reference sequence). The CDR3 spans 14 residues.

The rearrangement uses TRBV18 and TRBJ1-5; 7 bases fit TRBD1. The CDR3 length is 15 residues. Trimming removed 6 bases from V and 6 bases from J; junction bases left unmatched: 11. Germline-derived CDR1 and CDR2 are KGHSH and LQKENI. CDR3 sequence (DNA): TGTGCCAGCTCCCCGAACAGGGGTGCAGGTCAGCCCCAGCATTTT. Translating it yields CASSPNRGAGQPQHF.

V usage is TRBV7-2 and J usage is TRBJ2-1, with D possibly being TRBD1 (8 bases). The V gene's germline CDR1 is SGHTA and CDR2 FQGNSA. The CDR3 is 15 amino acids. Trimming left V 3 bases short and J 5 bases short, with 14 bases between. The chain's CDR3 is CASSFRTGTNNEQFF. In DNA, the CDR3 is TGTGCCAGCAGCTTTCGGACAGGGACTAACAATGAGCAGTTCTTC. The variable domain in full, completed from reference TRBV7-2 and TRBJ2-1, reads GAGVSQSPSNKVTEKGKDVELRCDPISGHTALYWYRQSLGQGLEFLIYFQGNSAPDKSGLPSDRFSAERTGGSVSTLTIQRTQQEDSAVYLCASSFRTGTNNEQFFGPGTRLTVL.

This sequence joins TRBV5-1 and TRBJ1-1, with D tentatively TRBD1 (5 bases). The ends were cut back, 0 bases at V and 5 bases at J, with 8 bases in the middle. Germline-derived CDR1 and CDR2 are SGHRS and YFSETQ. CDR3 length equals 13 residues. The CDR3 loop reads CASSLGQRTEAFF. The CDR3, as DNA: TGCGCCAGCAGCTTGGGACAGCGAACTGAAGCTTTCTTT. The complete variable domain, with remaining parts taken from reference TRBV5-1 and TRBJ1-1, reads KAGVTQTPRYLIKTRGQQVTLSCSPISGHRSVSWYQQTPGQGLQFLFEYFSETQRNKGNFPGRFSGRQFSNSRSEMNVSTLELGDSALYLCASSLGQRTEAFFGQGTRLTVV.

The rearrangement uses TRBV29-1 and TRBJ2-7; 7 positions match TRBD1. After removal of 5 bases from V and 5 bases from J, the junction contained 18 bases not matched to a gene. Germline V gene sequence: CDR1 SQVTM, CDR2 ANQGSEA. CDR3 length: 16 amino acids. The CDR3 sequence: CSVRDRQESFGNEQYF. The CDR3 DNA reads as TGCAGCGTTAGGGACAGACAGGAGTCTTTCGGAAACGAGCAGTACTTC.

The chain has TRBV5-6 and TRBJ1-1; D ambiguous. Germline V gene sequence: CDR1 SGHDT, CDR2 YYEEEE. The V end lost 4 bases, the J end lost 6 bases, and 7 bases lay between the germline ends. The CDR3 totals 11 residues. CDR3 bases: TGTGCCAGCAGCGACATGGCTGAAGCTTTCTTT. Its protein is CASSDMAEAFF.

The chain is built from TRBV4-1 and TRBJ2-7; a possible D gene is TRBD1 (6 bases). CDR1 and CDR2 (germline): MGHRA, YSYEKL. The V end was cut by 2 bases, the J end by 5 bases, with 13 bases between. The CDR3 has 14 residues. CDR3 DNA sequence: TGCGCCAGCAGCCAATGGACAGTGGGTAACGAGCAGTACTTC. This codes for CASSQWTVGNEQYF.

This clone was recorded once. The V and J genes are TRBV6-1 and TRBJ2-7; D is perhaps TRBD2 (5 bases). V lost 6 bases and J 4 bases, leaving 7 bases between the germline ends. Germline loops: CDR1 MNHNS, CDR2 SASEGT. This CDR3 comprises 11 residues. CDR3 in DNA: TGTGCCAGCAGACTAGATTACGAGCAGTACTTC. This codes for CASRLDYEQYF.

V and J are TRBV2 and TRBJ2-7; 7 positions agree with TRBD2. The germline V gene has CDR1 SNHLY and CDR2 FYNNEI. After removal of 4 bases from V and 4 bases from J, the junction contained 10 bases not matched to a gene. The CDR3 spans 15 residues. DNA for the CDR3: TGTGCCAGCAGTGCATTGCAGCGGGGAACTTACGAGCAGTACTTC. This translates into CASSALQRGTYEQYF.

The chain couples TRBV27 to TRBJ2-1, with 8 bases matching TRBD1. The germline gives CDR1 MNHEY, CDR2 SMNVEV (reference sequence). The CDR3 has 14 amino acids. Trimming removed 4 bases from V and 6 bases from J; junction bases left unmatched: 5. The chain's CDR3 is CASSWWDRINEQFF. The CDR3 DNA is TGTGCCAGCAGTTGGTGGGACAGGATCAATGAGCAGTTCTTC.

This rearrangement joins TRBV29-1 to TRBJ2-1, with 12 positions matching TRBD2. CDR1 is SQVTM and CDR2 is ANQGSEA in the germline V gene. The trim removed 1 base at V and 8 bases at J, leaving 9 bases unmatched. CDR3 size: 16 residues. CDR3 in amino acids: CSVEGFSSGRVYEQFF. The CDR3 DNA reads TGCAGCGTTGAAGGCTTTTCTAGCGGGAGGGTATATGAGCAGTTCTTC.

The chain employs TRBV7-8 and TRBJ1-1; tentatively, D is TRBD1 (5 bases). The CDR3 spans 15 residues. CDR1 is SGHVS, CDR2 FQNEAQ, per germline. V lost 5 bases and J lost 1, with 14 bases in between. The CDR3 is CASSPSRVRNTEAFF. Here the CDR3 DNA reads TGTGCCAGCAGCCCGTCCAGGGTCCGGAACACTGAAGCTTTCTTT.